These 5 T cell receptor beta chains were all obtained from the same sample, sequenced in a study of neurological immune-mediated disorders. TCRdb ran MiXCR on the 5' RACE reads and lists one entry per CDR3 protein. The data show tens of thousands of distinct CDR3 sequences, more than 3% seen once. The sequenced sample consisted of CD4+ T cells from blood. The source of these receptors is a woman aged 40 to 50 with multiple sclerosis.

In this sample, this clonotype turned up many times. The V call is TRBV5-1, the J call TRBJ2-2, with D hard to call. The CDR3 has 12 amino acids. CDR1 and CDR2 from the germline V gene are SGHRS and YFSETQ. V dropped 0 bases and J dropped 8 bases, with 5 bases sitting between them. DNA for the CDR3: TGCGCCAGCAGCTTGGTCGGAGGGGAGCTGTTTTTT. Encoded protein: CASSLVGGELFF.

Ten or more counts support this clonotype. The chain links TRBV11-2 to TRBJ1-5, with 7 bases lining up with TRBD1. The ends lost 1 base at V and 6 bases at J; junction bases unmatched: 12. The CDR3 has 17 amino acids. The germline V gene encodes CDR1 SGHAT and CDR2 FQNNGV. CDR3 DNA sequence: TGTGCCAGCAGCTTAGCCGGTACAGGGGCCAGAGGTCAGCCCCAGCATTTT. Amino acid sequence: CASSLAGTGARGQPQHF.

This clonotype came up many times. J is TRBJ2-3 and V is TRBV20-1; 9 positions agree with TRBD2. Trimming removed 4 bases from V and 5 bases from J; junction bases left unmatched: 16. The CDR3 extends over 17 amino acids. Germline CDR1 and CDR2: DFQATT and SNEGSKA (reference sequence). The CDR3 here is CSAIPASGGGAGDTQYF. The CDR3, as DNA: TGCAGTGCTATTCCAGCGTCTGGCGGGGGGGCCGGAGATACGCAGTATTTT.

This clonotype has ten or more counts. The V call is TRBV20-1, the J call TRBJ2-7; 8 nucleotides align to TRBD1. This CDR3 has 11 residues. Germline lookup yields CDR1 DFQATT and CDR2 SNEGSKA (reference sequence). With 8 bases clipped from V and 5 bases from J, the junction kept 5 bases outside the gene matches. CDR3 sequence: CSFQGANEQYF. DNA for the CDR3: TGCAGTTTCCAGGGGGCAAACGAGCAGTACTTC.

This clonotype occurred many times. V gene TRBV5-1 combines with J gene TRBJ1-3, with no clear D. The germline V gene has CDR1 SGHRS and CDR2 YFSETQ. The CDR3 loop spans 15 amino acids. Trimming stripped 3 bases from V and 0 bases from J, with 10 bases between. The CDR3 sequence: CASSSTAISGNTIYF. CDR3 coding DNA: TGCGCCAGCAGCTCAACAGCGATCTCTGGAAACACCATATATTTT.